A single sample is the source of the 25 T cell receptor beta chains below, sequenced in a study of blood T cell repertoires in COVID-19. Clones were read by immunoSEQ multiplex PCR, and TCRdb kept only the in-frame ones, dropping some. The table includes 200,000 to 250,000 clones, roughly nine tenths detected once. The material sequenced was PBMCs or T cells enriched from blood (not recorded which). These receptors all come from a woman aged 50 to 60 in a cohort exposed to, infected with or recovered from COVID-19 (not recorded which).

The chain employs TRBV10-3 and TRBJ1-1; 8 bases are a match to TRBD1. The ends lost 6 bases at V and 0 bases at J; junction bases unmatched: 15. The CDR3 sequence is 18 residues long. CDR1 is ENHRY, CDR2 SYGVKD, per germline. CDR3 DNA: TGTGCCATCAGCGGGGTTTGGACAGGGACATTCATGAACACTGAAGCTTTCTTT. Protein product: CAISGVWTGTFMNTEAFF.

This rearrangement joins TRBV24-1 to TRBJ1-2; tentatively, D is TRBD1 (6 bases). V lost 1 base and J lost 4, with 6 bases in between. Germline lookup yields CDR1 KGHDR and CDR2 SFDVKD. This CDR3 comprises 13 residues. CDR3 loop: CATSDLGGYGYTF. The CDR3 nucleotides read TGTGCCACCAGTGATTTAGGGGGCTATGGCTACACCTTC.

V is TRBV6-5 and J is TRBJ2-3; no definite D call. The CDR3 is 11 amino acids. Trimming left V 2 bases short and J 7 bases short, with 4 bases between. The germline V gene has CDR1 MNHEY and CDR2 SVGAGI. The CDR3 nucleotides read TGTGCCAGCAGTTACGGCTATACGCAGTATTTT. Encoded protein: CASSYGYTQYF.

The chain links TRBV11-3 to TRBJ2-1, with D uncertain. The CDR3 consists of 13 residues. The V end lost 5 bases, the J end lost 7 bases, and 12 bases lay between the germline ends. Per the germline V gene, CDR1 is SGHNT and CDR2 is YENEEA. CDR3 in amino acids: CASSQMAENEQFF. DNA for the CDR3: TGTGCCAGCAGCCAAATGGCGGAGAATGAGCAGTTCTTC.

The chain is built from TRBV28 and TRBJ1-5; D not certain. CDR1 is MDHEN, CDR2 SYDVKM, per germline. With 5 bases removed from V and 2 bases from J, the gap between germline ends came to 4 bases. The CDR3 is 12 amino acids. The CDR3 coding sequence is TGTGCCAGCAGTCCCGGCAATCAGCCCCAGCATTTT. This codes for CASSPGNQPQHF. Complete variable domain (other parts from reference TRBV28 and TRBJ1-5): DVKVTQSSRYLVKRTGEKVFLECVQDMDHENMFWYRQDPGLGLRLIYFSYDVKMKEKGDIPEGYSVSREKKERFSLILESASTNQTSMYLCASSPGNQPQHFGDGTRLSIL.

The chain employs TRBV30 and TRBJ2-2; TRBD1 aligns across 9 bases. Germline V gene sequence: CDR1 GTSNPN, CDR2 SVGIG (reference sequence). The CDR3 is 13 amino acids. CDR3 loop: CAGQGLNTGELFF. Written as DNA, the CDR3 is TGTGCTGGACAGGGGCTGAACACCGGGGAGCTGTTTTTT.

The rearrangement joins TRBV7-3 to TRBJ1-1; 7 bases are a match to TRBD1. The CDR3 loop spans 15 amino acids. The germline V gene has CDR1 SGHTA and CDR2 FQGTGA. After removal of 4 bases from V and 5 bases from J, the junction contained 10 bases not matched to a gene. The CDR3 loop reads CASSSSTGRQTEAFF. The CDR3, as DNA: TGTGCCAGCAGCTCGTCGACAGGGAGGCAAACTGAAGCTTTCTTT.

The chain recombines TRBV11-2 with TRBJ2-7; TRBD1 might be the D (6 bases). Trimming stripped 2 bases from V and 3 bases from J, with 14 bases between. This CDR3 region has 15 residues. CDR1 is SGHAT, CDR2 FQNNGV, per germline. CDR3 region: CASSLSQGSHYEQYF. CDR3 DNA sequence: TGTGCCAGCAGCTTAAGCCAGGGGTCCCACTACGAGCAGTACTTC.

V gene TRBV5-4 combines with J gene TRBJ1-5; TRBD1 agrees at 7 bases. The germline CDR1 and CDR2 sequences are SGHNT and YYREEE (reference sequence). This CDR3 is 13 amino acids long. V shed 3 bases and J 4 bases; nucleotides not matched to a gene: 1. The CDR3 nucleotides read TGTGCCAGCAGCTCACAGGGGAATCAGCCCCAGCATTTT. Translating it yields CASSSQGNQPQHF.

The rearrangement uses TRBV5-1 and TRBJ1-1; D remains unclear. The CDR3 extends over 13 amino acids. The V gene's germline CDR1 is SGHRS and CDR2 YFSETQ. V was pared by 5 bases and J by 3 bases, with 11 bases between. The CDR3 protein is CASSLMYDTEAFF. DNA of the CDR3: TGCGCCAGCAGTTTGATGTATGACACTGAAGCTTTCTTT.

This chain uses TRBV30 with TRBJ1-2; 8 positions match TRBD1. J gave up 4 bases and V 2 bases, and 9 bases lay outside the gene matches. The CDR3 runs to 15 residues. CDR1 and CDR2 from the germline V gene are GTSNPN and SVGIG (reference sequence). CDR3 sequence (DNA): TGTGCCTGGAGTTCAAGGACAGGGACGGTCTATGGCTACACCTTC. It specifies CAWSSRTGTVYGYTF.

This clone has only one observation. The rearrangement uses TRBV5-4 and TRBJ1-4, with a tentative D call TRBD1 (5 bases). Looked up from germline, CDR1 is SGHNT and CDR2 is YYREEE (reference sequence). This CDR3 is built from 17 residues. V shed 4 bases and J shed 2 bases, with 18 bases lying between them. CDR3 sequence: CASSPSPPAGTNEKLFF. CDR3 bases: TGTGCCAGCAGCCCGTCACCTCCGGCAGGGACTAATGAAAAACTGTTTTTT.

The V call is TRBV7-2, the J call TRBJ2-1; D gene uncertain. The CDR3 runs to 11 residues. Trimming took off 5 bases at V and 4 bases at J, with 3 bases between the two ends. Germline values: CDR1 SGHTA, CDR2 FQGNSA. DNA for the CDR3: TGTGCCAGCAGCCCGTACAATGAGCAGTTCTTC. Amino acid sequence: CASSPYNEQFF.

The CDR3 reads CSASPGQRVYGYTF. CDR3 nucleotides: TGCAGTGCCAGTCCGGGACAGCGGGTCTATGGCTACACCTTC. This chain connects TRBV20-1 to TRBJ1-2, with 7 bases identical to TRBD1. CDR1 is DFQATT, CDR2 SNEGSKA, per germline (reference sequence). The CDR3 has 14 residues. With 6 bases clipped from V and 4 bases from J, the junction kept 11 bases outside the gene matches.

The rearrangement joins TRBV30 to TRBJ1-1; D is ambiguous. Germline-derived CDR1 and CDR2 are GTSNPN and SVGIG (reference sequence). V was trimmed by 0 bases and J by 7 bases, leaving 9 bases between them. The CDR3 loop spans 12 amino acids. CDR3 sequence: CAWSVVGIEAFF. In DNA form, the CDR3 reads TGTGCCTGGAGTGTAGTCGGGATTGAAGCTTTCTTT. The whole variable domain, remainder taken from reference TRBV30 and TRBJ1-1, is SQTIHQWPATLVQPVGSPLSLECTVEGTSNPNLYWYRQAAGRGLQLLFYSVGIGQISSEVPQNLSASRPQDRQFILSSKKLLLSDSGFYLCAWSVVGIEAFFGQGTRLTVV.

The chain is built from TRBV28 and TRBJ1-6; TRBD1 might be the D (5 bases). V lost 9 bases and J 10 bases, leaving 19 bases between the germline ends. The length of the CDR3 is 14 residues. Per germline, CDR1 MDHEN and CDR2 SYDVKM. This CDR3 reads CASILGHDESPLHF. The CDR3 region has the DNA TGTGCCAGTATCCTCGGACACGATGAATCACCCCTCCACTTT. The full variable domain, in which reference TRBV28 and TRBJ1-6 provide the parts outside the CDR3, is DVKVTQSSRYLVKRTGEKVFLECVQDMDHENMFWYRQDPGLGLRLIYFSYDVKMKEKGDIPEGYSVSREKKERFSLILESASTNQTSMYLCASILGHDESPLHFGNGTRLTVT.

The rearrangement uses TRBV4-3 and TRBJ1-2; D is unresolved. The V gene lost 1 base and the J gene lost 8 bases, with 17 bases spanning the gap. The length of the CDR3 is 15 residues. Looked up from germline, CDR1 is LGHNA and CDR2 is YSLEER. CDR3 region: CASSQVTPPAGGYTF. Written as DNA, the CDR3 is TGCGCCAGCAGCCAAGTTACACCCCCGGCGGGGGGCTACACCTTC.

This clone came up a few times. The chain recombines TRBV4-1 with TRBJ1-1; D unclear. The CDR3 is 16 residues long. V gave up 1 base and J gave up 1 base, with 13 bases separating them. Germline CDR1 reads MGHRA; CDR2 reads YSYEKL. The CDR3 bases are TGCGCCAGCAGCCAAGCGCTCTTCGGGAGGAACACTGAAGCTTTCTTT. This translates into CASSQALFGRNTEAFF.

The chain links TRBV7-2 to TRBJ2-1; maybe TRBD2 (6 bases). Deletions cut 8 bases from V and 0 bases from J, with 8 bases between. CDR1 and CDR2 (germline): SGHTA, FQGNSA. The CDR3 consists of 13 residues. The CDR3 region is CASAGTSYNEQFF. DNA for the CDR3: TGTGCCAGCGCGGGAACCTCCTACAATGAGCAGTTCTTC.

This sequence joins TRBV19 and TRBJ2-1; 9 bases map to TRBD2. The CDR3 loop spans 16 amino acids. The germline gives CDR1 LNHDA, CDR2 SQIVND (reference sequence). With 5 bases clipped from V and 2 bases from J, the junction kept 7 bases outside the gene matches. The CDR3 sequence is CASSVASGVPYNEQFF. DNA for the CDR3: TGTGCCAGTAGTGTGGCTAGCGGGGTACCCTACAATGAGCAGTTCTTC.

The V call is TRBV30, the J call TRBJ2-5; tentative D call: TRBD2 (6 bases). The CDR3 length is 13 residues. V was cut by 3 bases and J by 7 bases, with 15 bases left in between. Germline V lookup: CDR1 GTSNPN, CDR2 SVGIG (reference sequence). The CDR3 here is CAWRRQGLGTQYF. Here the CDR3 DNA reads TGTGCCTGGAGAAGGCAGGGACTGGGGACCCAGTACTTC.

The chain is built from TRBV18 and TRBJ1-2; the match to TRBD1 covers 10 bases. CDR1 is KGHSH, CDR2 LQKENI, per germline. The CDR3 totals 16 residues. V was pared by 5 bases and J by 4 bases, with 10 bases of the junction left unmatched. This CDR3 is CASSKGQGLQLYGYTF. CDR3 in DNA: TGTGCCAGCTCAAAGGGACAGGGGCTACAACTCTATGGCTACACCTTC.

The rearrangement uses TRBV19 and TRBJ1-3; TRBD1 is a possible D gene (6 bases). V lost 9 bases, J lost 0 bases, and 18 bases lay in between. The germline gives CDR1 LNHDA, CDR2 SQIVND (reference sequence). This CDR3 is built from 16 residues. CDR3: CASQVTGLYSGNTIYF. The DNA for the CDR3 is TGTGCCAGCCAGGTGACAGGTCTATACTCTGGAAACACCATATATTTT.

The chain couples TRBV3-1 (or the pseudogene TRBV3-2) to TRBJ2-5; the D gene is possibly TRBD2 (5 bases). V gave up 4 bases and J gave up 4 bases, with 22 bases separating them. Germline lookup yields CDR1 LGHDT and CDR2 YNNKEL (reference sequence). The CDR3 is 17 amino acids. The CDR3 here is CASSPAGGIVIRETQYF. The CDR3 DNA reads TGTGCCAGCAGCCCCGCCGGAGGAATAGTAATTCGAGAGACCCAGTACTTC.

This rearrangement joins TRBV27 to TRBJ2-4, with a possible D match to TRBD2 (6 bases). CDR3 length equals 16 residues. V was cut by 4 bases and J by 5 bases, with 18 bases left in between. Germline loops: CDR1 MNHEY, CDR2 SMNVEV (reference sequence). CDR3 sequence (DNA): TGTGCCAGCAGTTCGGCGGGACCGGGCAGACAAAACATTCAGTACTTC. This translates into CASSSAGPGRQNIQYF.